A single sample gave rise to the 31 T cell receptor beta chains below, sequenced in a study of shared clonotypes between healthy human individuals. Some clones are missing from TCRdb's copy, which holds only in-frame ones; the method was immunoSEQ multiplex PCR. The repertoire holds about 2 million clones, with over 85% as singletons. The sequenced sample was naive CD4+ T cells sorted from blood. Subset meaning: CD45RA+ positively selected. The receptor set was obtained from a man between 18 and 35 years old in good health.

The chain couples TRBV9 to TRBJ2-5; 9 nucleotides align to TRBD1. The CDR3 extends over 14 amino acids. The V gene end was trimmed by 4 bases and the J gene end by 3 bases; junction bases not matched to a gene: 4. CDR1 is SGDLS, CDR2 YYNGEE, per germline. This CDR3 reads CASSYRTGEETQYF. In DNA form, the CDR3 reads TGTGCCAGCAGCTATCGGACAGGGGAAGAGACCCAGTACTTC.

About this clone itself: Other nucleotide sequences in the sample specify the same CDR3. The gene calls are TRBV30 and TRBJ1-5; TRBD1 agrees at 7 bases. There are 13 residues in the CDR3. V shed 3 bases, J shed 7 bases, and the junction held 6 bases outside the gene matches. Germline V lookup: CDR1 GTSNPN, CDR2 SVGIG (reference sequence). This CDR3 reads CAWSKGAGQPQHF. In DNA form, the CDR3 reads TGTGCCTGGAGCAAGGGGGCAGGGCAGCCCCAGCATTTT.

This CDR3 is CASSLRSARITDTQYF. CDR3 DNA: TGCGCCAGCAGCTTGAGGTCCGCTCGGATCACAGATACGCAGTATTTT. The chain uses TRBV5-1 and TRBJ2-3; no definite D call. The germline gives CDR1 SGHRS, CDR2 YFSETQ. V lost 1 base to trimming and J lost 2 bases, with 14 bases between them. CDR3 length equals 16 residues.

This chain connects TRBV16 to TRBJ1-4; D not certain. V gave up 3 bases and J gave up 7 bases, with 12 bases separating them. This CDR3 has 14 amino acids. Looked up from germline, CDR1 is KGHSY and CDR2 is FQNENV. In DNA, the CDR3 is TGTGCCAGCAGCCAGTCGAATTGGGGTGAAAAACTGTTTTTT. Translation gives CASSQSNWGEKLFF.

V and J are TRBV5-1 and TRBJ2-7; D may correspond to TRBD1 or TRBD2 (5 bases each). Germline V gene lookup returns CDR1 SGHRS and CDR2 YFSETQ. The CDR3 length is 14 residues. Trimming pared 3 bases from V and 2 bases from J, leaving 12 bases between. The CDR3 nucleotides read TGCGCCAGCAGCTGGGGGACCGAGGCCTACGAGCAGTACTTC. It translates to CASSWGTEAYEQYF.

The chain links TRBV11-2 to TRBJ1-6, with 7 bases identical to TRBD1. Per the germline V gene, CDR1 is SGHAT and CDR2 is FQNNGV. CDR3 size: 16 residues. J gave up 8 bases and V 1 base, and 8 bases lay outside the gene matches. The CDR3 sequence: CASSLGAKGGHSPLHF. As DNA, the CDR3 is TGTGCCAGCAGCTTAGGAGCTAAAGGGGGCCATTCACCCCTCCACTTT. Full variable domain (rest looked up from reference TRBV11-2 and TRBJ1-6): EAGVAQSPRYKIIEKRQSVAFWCNPISGHATLYWYQQILGQGPKLLIQFQNNGVVDDSQLPKDRFSAERLKGVDSTLKIQPAKLEDSAVYLCASSLGAKGGHSPLHFGNGTRLTVT.

V usage is TRBV14 and J usage is TRBJ2-5; 10 bases align to TRBD1. CDR3 length equals 16 residues. After removal of 4 bases from V and 0 bases from J, the junction contained 5 bases not matched to a gene. CDR1 and CDR2 (germline): SGHDN, FVKESK. The CDR3 sequence: CASSPDRGVYQETQYF. The CDR3, as DNA: TGTGCCAGCAGCCCGGACAGGGGGGTGTACCAAGAGACCCAGTACTTC. The variable domain in full, with the rest retrieved from reference TRBV14 and TRBJ2-5, is EAGVTQFPSHSVIEKGQTVTLRCDPISGHDNLYWYRRVMGKEIKFLLHFVKESKQDESGMPNNRFLAERTGGTYSTLKVQPAELEDSGVYFCASSPDRGVYQETQYFGPGTRLLVL.

V gene TRBV7-2 combines with J gene TRBJ2-1, with 8 bases lining up with TRBD2. The germline gives CDR1 SGHTA, CDR2 FQGNSA. This CDR3 region has 15 residues. V lost 0 bases to trimming and J lost 9 bases; unmatched junction nucleotides: 7. Here the CDR3 reads CASSLALGLAPEQFF. The CDR3 DNA follows: TGTGCCAGCAGCTTAGCTCTCGGACTAGCTCCTGAGCAGTTCTTC. Supplemented by reference TRBV7-2 and TRBJ2-1, the full variable domain reads GAGVSQSPSNKVTEKGKDVELRCDPISGHTALYWYRQSLGQGLEFLIYFQGNSAPDKSGLPSDRFSAERTGGSVSTLTIQRTQQEDSAVYLCASSLALGLAPEQFFGPGTRLTVL.

The gene calls are TRBV7-9 and TRBJ1-1; 7 bases fit TRBD1. This CDR3 has 14 residues. The germline CDR1 and CDR2 sequences are SEHNR and FQNEAQ (reference sequence). The J segment lost 0 bases and the V segment lost 3 bases, leaving 1 base of the junction unmatched. The CDR3 is CASSFGTVNTEAFF. The CDR3 coding sequence is TGTGCCAGCAGCTTCGGGACAGTGAACACTGAAGCTTTCTTT.

In regard to this clone: The same CDR3 also results from other DNA sequences found in this sample. The genes are TRBV11-2 and TRBJ2-3, with 8 bases identical to TRBD2. The V gene end was trimmed by 2 bases and the J gene end by 3 bases; junction bases not matched to a gene: 7. CDR1 and CDR2 from the germline V gene are SGHAT and FQNNGV. The length of the CDR3 is 16 residues. Written as DNA, the CDR3 is TGTGCCAGCAGCTTATCGGCGGGGGGAGGGACAGATACGCAGTATTTT. Encoded protein: CASSLSAGGGTDTQYF.

The J gene is TRBJ2-3, the V gene TRBV5-1, with D tentatively TRBD2 (5 bases). The CDR3 spans 13 residues. Germline V gene lookup returns CDR1 SGHRS and CDR2 YFSETQ. The V end was cut by 5 bases, the J end by 2 bases, with 9 bases between. The CDR3 nucleotides read TGCGCCAGCAGTTGGACTCCCACAGATACGCAGTATTTT. Amino acids: CASSWTPTDTQYF.

The genes are TRBV18 and TRBJ2-5, with 11 positions matching TRBD2. Germline V gene data show CDR1 as KGHSH and CDR2 as LQKENI. The junction had 10 bases not matched to a gene; V was cut back by 7 bases and J by 6 bases. The CDR3 totals 15 residues. CDR3 DNA: TGTGCCAGCTTATCGACTAGCGGGGTCCAGAAGACCCAGTACTTC. The encoded protein is CASLSTSGVQKTQYF.

DNA for the CDR3: TGTGCCAGCAGTTCGGCGCAGGGGGTAAGAGGGGATGAGCAGTTCTTC. Translated, it gives CASSSAQGVRGDEQFF. The V gene is TRBV6-6, the J gene TRBJ2-1; 7 bases match TRBD1. With 4 bases clipped from V and 8 bases from J, the junction kept 14 bases outside the gene matches. CDR3 length equals 16 residues. In germline, CDR1 is MNHNY, CDR2 SVGAGI (reference sequence).

The V gene is TRBV7-8, the J gene TRBJ2-3, with 15 bases identical to TRBD2. The CDR3 extends over 19 amino acids. The germline V gene encodes CDR1 SGHVS and CDR2 FQNEAQ. V shed 3 bases and J 2 bases; nucleotides not matched to a gene: 9. CDR3 coding DNA: TGTGCCAGCAGCTTCCCGGGACTAGCGGGGGGTTTTACCACAGATACGCAGTATTTT. This sequence encodes CASSFPGLAGGFTTDTQYF. Looking up the rest from reference TRBV7-8 and TRBJ2-3 gives the full variable domain: GAGVSQSPRYKVAKRGQDVALRCDPISGHVSLFWYQQALGQGPEFLTYFQNEAQLDKSGLPSDRFFAERPEGSVSTLKIQRTQQEDSAVYLCASSFPGLAGGFTTDTQYFGPGTRLTVL.

This chain connects TRBV5-6 to TRBJ2-7; 9 bases agree with TRBD1. J gave up 7 bases and V 4 bases, and 9 bases lay outside the gene matches. The CDR3 has 14 residues. The germline gives CDR1 SGHDT, CDR2 YYEEEE. CDR3 protein: CASSIPGQGPEQYF. The CDR3 bases are TGTGCCAGCAGCATCCCGGGACAGGGACCAGAGCAGTACTTC.

This chain joins TRBV30 and TRBJ1-2; 9 bases agree with TRBD1. CDR3 length: 14 amino acids. V dropped 3 bases and J dropped 4; count of bases not matched to a gene: 6. Germline CDR1 is GTSNPN and CDR2 is SVGIG (reference sequence). The CDR3 reads CAWSPDRGSYGYTF. The CDR3 bases are TGTGCCTGGAGCCCGGACAGGGGAAGCTATGGCTACACCTTC.

CDR3 DNA sequence: TGCGCCAGCAGCAGAGACAAGAACACTGAAGCTTTCTTT. Its protein product is CASSRDKNTEAFF. The V gene is TRBV5-1, the J gene TRBJ1-1, with no clear D. V shed 4 bases and J shed 1 base, with 8 bases lying between them. Germline CDR1 SGHRS, CDR2 YFSETQ. The CDR3 has 13 residues.

Turning to this clone: The sample contains more than one DNA sequence encoding this CDR3. The chain uses TRBV6-5 and TRBJ1-1; D is ambiguous. Germline-derived CDR1 and CDR2 are MNHEY and SVGAGI. CDR3 length: 12 residues. With 6 bases removed from V and 1 base from J, the gap between germline ends came to 6 bases. CDR3 DNA: TGTGCCAGCAGAGCCGGGAACACTGAAGCTTTCTTT. Protein: CASRAGNTEAFF.

V is TRBV6-1 and J is TRBJ2-5; 12 bases fit TRBD2. The CDR3 is 18 amino acids. V lost 1 base to trimming and J lost 0 bases; unmatched junction nucleotides: 6. Germline assignment: CDR1 MNHNS and CDR2 SASEGT. DNA of the CDR3: TGTGCCAGCAGTGAAGTGGGGCTAGCGGGAGGGTACCAAGAGACCCAGTACTTC. Its protein is CASSEVGLAGGYQETQYF.

The chain recombines TRBV6-5 with TRBJ1-3; the D is unclear. The ends were cut back, 3 bases at V and 4 bases at J, with 16 bases in the middle. CDR1 MNHEY and CDR2 SVGAGI come from the germline V gene. This CDR3 spans 16 amino acids. CDR3 coding DNA: TGTGCCAGCAGTTATAATCTCGGATCTGCGGGAAACACCATATATTTT. This gives the protein CASSYNLGSAGNTIYF.

The chain carries TRBV6-1 and TRBJ2-2; 15 nucleotides match TRBD2. Germline V CDR1 and CDR2: MNHNS, SASEGT. V shed 4 bases and J 3 bases; nucleotides not matched to a gene: 3. The CDR3 loop spans 17 amino acids. The CDR3, as DNA: TGTGCCAGCAGTGGGACTAGCGGGGGGGCTTACACCGGGGAGCTGTTTTTT. It specifies CASSGTSGGAYTGELFF.

The V call is TRBV5-1, the J call TRBJ2-1; 12 bases fit TRBD2. V shed 2 bases, J shed 10 bases, and the junction held 7 bases outside the gene matches. Germline-derived CDR1 and CDR2 are SGHRS and YFSETQ. This CDR3 has 15 residues. The CDR3 DNA sequence: TGCGCCAGCAGCTTAGCTAGCGGGAGGGGAGGGGAGCAGTTCTTC. Its protein is CASSLASGRGGEQFF.

The V and J genes are TRBV5-1 and TRBJ1-6, with 7 bases lining up with TRBD1. The CDR3 covers 15 residues. With 2 bases clipped from V and 9 bases from J, the junction kept 8 bases outside the gene matches. Germline CDR1 is SGHRS and CDR2 is YFSETQ. CDR3 protein: CASSLEGQKLSPLHF. The DNA for the CDR3 is TGCGCCAGCAGCTTAGAGGGACAGAAGCTTTCACCCCTCCACTTT. The variable domain in full, with the rest retrieved from reference TRBV5-1 and TRBJ1-6, is KAGVTQTPRYLIKTRGQQVTLSCSPISGHRSVSWYQQTPGQGLQFLFEYFSETQRNKGNFPGRFSGRQFSNSRSEMNVSTLELGDSALYLCASSLEGQKLSPLHFGNGTRLTVT.

About this clone itself: In the same sample, other DNA sequences code for this CDR3. The CDR3 reads CASSPGSSGNTIYF. The CDR3 nucleotides are TGCGCCAGCAGCCCAGGGAGCTCTGGAAACACCATATATTTT. This sequence joins TRBV5-1 and TRBJ1-3, with a possible D match to TRBD1 (5 bases). V was trimmed by 4 bases and J by 0 bases, leaving 8 bases between them. Germline V gives CDR1 SGHRS, CDR2 YFSETQ. This CDR3 contains 14 residues.

The chain uses TRBV2 and TRBJ2-7; a weak D match, TRBD1 (6 bases). The ends were cut back, 3 bases at V and 0 bases at J, with 12 bases in the middle. This CDR3 has 15 amino acids. Germline CDR1 SNHLY, CDR2 FYNNEI. The CDR3, as DNA: TGTGCCAGCAGTGATGTAGGGGGTGGCTCCTACGAGCAGTACTTC. Amino acid sequence: CASSDVGGGSYEQYF.

This rearrangement joins TRBV30 to TRBJ1-2; 11 bases are a match to TRBD1. This CDR3 spans 15 amino acids. Germline V gene data show CDR1 as GTSNPN and CDR2 as SVGIG (reference sequence). The J segment lost 8 bases and the V segment lost 1 base, leaving 9 bases of the junction unmatched. CDR3 sequence (DNA): TGTGCCTGGAGTGCCCTGGACAGGGGGCTCCACGGCTACACCTTC. Its translation is CAWSALDRGLHGYTF. The variable domain in full, with the rest retrieved from reference TRBV30 and TRBJ1-2, is SQTIHQWPATLVQPVGSPLSLECTVEGTSNPNLYWYRQAAGRGLQLLFYSVGIGQISSEVPQNLSASRPQDRQFILSSKKLLLSDSGFYLCAWSALDRGLHGYTFGSGTRLTVV.

This clone was picked up one time. The J gene is TRBJ2-7, the V gene TRBV28, with unresolved D. CDR3 length: 13 amino acids. The V gene's germline CDR1 is MDHEN and CDR2 SYDVKM. The ends were cut back, 3 bases at V and 6 bases at J, with 12 bases in the middle. The CDR3 sequence: CASSFLDGSEQYF. The DNA for the CDR3 is TGTGCCAGCAGTTTTTTAGACGGTTCCGAGCAGTACTTC. Based on the CDR3 plus reference TRBV28 and TRBJ2-7, the full variable domain is DVKVTQSSRYLVKRTGEKVFLECVQDMDHENMFWYRQDPGLGLRLIYFSYDVKMKEKGDIPEGYSVSREKKERFSLILESASTNQTSMYLCASSFLDGSEQYFGPGTRLTVT.

The chain uses TRBV7-2 and TRBJ2-7; D perhaps matches TRBD1 (6 bases). The germline V gene has CDR1 SGHTA and CDR2 FQGNSA. The CDR3 covers 16 residues. Trimming shortened V by 1 base and J by 1 base, and 14 bases separated the two germline ends. The CDR3 DNA reads TGTGCCAGCAGCTTAGGGTCAGGGGTCGGTTCCTACGAGCAGTACTTC. Encoded protein: CASSLGSGVGSYEQYF. The entire variable domain, with the rest obtained from reference TRBV7-2 and TRBJ2-7, is as follows: GAGVSQSPSNKVTEKGKDVELRCDPISGHTALYWYRQSLGQGLEFLIYFQGNSAPDKSGLPSDRFSAERTGGSVSTLTIQRTQQEDSAVYLCASSLGSGVGSYEQYFGPGTRLTVT.

This chain joins TRBV10-3 and TRBJ2-1; D ambiguous. Trimming removed 2 bases from V and 5 bases from J, with 7 bases in between. CDR1 is ENHRY and CDR2 is SYGVKD in the germline V gene. The CDR3 consists of 13 residues. CDR3 loop: CAISETGNNEQFF. In DNA, the CDR3 is TGTGCCATCAGTGAGACTGGGAACAATGAGCAGTTCTTC.

This rearrangement joins TRBV6-5 to TRBJ1-6, with D unclear. The germline gives CDR1 MNHEY, CDR2 SVGAGI. This CDR3 has 15 residues. Trimming removed 0 bases from V and 10 bases from J, with 13 bases in between. The CDR3 here is CASSYSNWGSSPLHF. CDR3 sequence (DNA): TGTGCCAGCAGTTACTCGAATTGGGGTAGCTCACCCCTCCACTTT.

The chain is built from TRBV5-6 and TRBJ1-1; D ambiguous. This CDR3 region has 14 residues. The V and J ends lost 0 bases and 0 bases respectively, with 6 bases between them. Germline CDR1 SGHDT, CDR2 YYEEEE. The CDR3 reads CASSLARMNTEAFF. DNA of the CDR3: TGTGCCAGCAGCTTGGCGCGGATGAACACTGAAGCTTTCTTT.